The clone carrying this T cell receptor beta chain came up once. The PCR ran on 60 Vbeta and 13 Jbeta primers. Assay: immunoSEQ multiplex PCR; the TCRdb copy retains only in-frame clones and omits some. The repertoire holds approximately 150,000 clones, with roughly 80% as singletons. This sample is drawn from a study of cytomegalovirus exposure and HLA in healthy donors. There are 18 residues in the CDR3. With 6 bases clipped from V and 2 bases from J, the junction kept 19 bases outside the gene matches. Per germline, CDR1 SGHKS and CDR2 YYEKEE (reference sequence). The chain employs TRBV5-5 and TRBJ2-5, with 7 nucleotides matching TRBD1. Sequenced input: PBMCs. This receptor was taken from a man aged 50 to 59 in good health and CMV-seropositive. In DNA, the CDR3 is TGTGCCAGCATCCCCCCCGGGACAGCTATTTTAACGCAAGAGACCCAGTACTTC. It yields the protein CASIPPGTAILTQETQYF.